The 20 T cell receptor beta chains below come from one sample, sequenced in a study of spatial heterogeneity in lung cancer. Via MiXCR, TCRdb re-called the 5' RACE reads, giving one row per CDR3 protein. In the table there are around 10,000 distinct CDR3 sequences, 3.7% of which are singletons. The time point here: sample taken at primary tumor resection. The specimen was PBMCs, collected at surgery. These TCRs come from a female donor with early-stage non-small cell lung cancer.

The table lists this clonotype with many counts. The chain employs TRBV18 and TRBJ2-1; D is perhaps TRBD1 or TRBD2 (5 bases each). The V end was cut by 5 bases, the J end by 0 bases, with 14 bases between. CDR1 and CDR2 (germline): KGHSH, LQKENI. The CDR3 has 16 residues. CDR3 nucleotides: TGTGCCAGCTCATTCCGGGACCCAAGCTCCTACAATGAGCAGTTCTTC. As protein: CASSFRDPSSYNEQFF.

This clonotype was recorded many times. V and J are TRBV20-1 and TRBJ2-5; 10 bases are a match to TRBD2. The CDR3 runs 18 residues. Looked up from germline, CDR1 is DFQATT and CDR2 is SNEGSKA (reference sequence). V was pared by 1 base and J by 5 bases, with 16 bases of the junction left unmatched. The CDR3 reads CSARVSRLAGVGRETQYF. The CDR3 region has the DNA TGCAGTGCTAGAGTTTCCCGGCTAGCGGGGGTAGGCAGGGAGACCCAGTACTTC.

At least ten counts were recorded for this clonotype. V and J are TRBV18 and TRBJ1-1; no reliable D call. There are 14 residues in the CDR3. V lost 1 base and J lost 1, with 7 bases in between. In germline, CDR1 is KGHSH, CDR2 LQKENI. CDR3 in amino acids: CASSPQGANTEAFF. The CDR3 bases are TGTGCCAGCTCACCACAGGGCGCGAACACTGAAGCTTTCTTT.

This clonotype was seen ten or more times. The V gene is TRBV7-9, the J gene TRBJ2-7; the D gene is possibly TRBD2 (6 bases). The CDR3 has 11 residues. V was shortened by 10 bases and J by 7 bases, with 14 bases between the two germline ends. The germline V gene encodes CDR1 SEHNR and CDR2 FQNEAQ (reference sequence). The CDR3 sequence is CATQEGEEQYF. CDR3 coding DNA: TGTGCCACACAGGAGGGAGAGGAGCAGTACTTC.

This clonotype is labeled as medium-sized. This sequence joins TRBV28 and TRBJ2-3; possibly TRBD2 for D (6 bases). V dropped 5 bases and J dropped 0 bases, with 12 bases sitting between them. The CDR3 loop spans 15 amino acids. The germline gives CDR1 MDHEN, CDR2 SYDVKM. The CDR3 protein is CASSGGGLSTDTQYF. CDR3 bases: TGTGCCAGCAGTGGGGGAGGTCTCAGCACAGATACGCAGTATTTT.

This chain uses TRBV4-1 with TRBJ1-5; D ambiguous. Between the trimmed V and J ends, which lost 1 base and 0 bases, there was a span of 16 bases. From germline, CDR1 is MGHRA and CDR2 YSYEKL. The CDR3 is made up of 18 amino acids. DNA for the CDR3: TGCGCCAGCAGCCAAGCCCACCAAAGCCTTTATAGCAATCAGCCCCAGCATTTT. Its protein product is CASSQAHQSLYSNQPQHF.

This clonotype was detected ten times or more. The chain uses TRBV2 and TRBJ2-7; D might be TRBD1 (6 bases). V was shortened by 4 bases and J by 0 bases, with 10 bases between the two germline ends. Germline CDR1 is SNHLY and CDR2 is FYNNEI. The CDR3 loop spans 14 amino acids. CDR3 sequence reads: CASSVSDSSYEQYF. CDR3 sequence (DNA): TGTGCCAGCAGTGTTTCGGACAGCTCCTACGAGCAGTACTTC.

This clonotype was detected only a few times. V and J are TRBV7-9 and TRBJ1-1, with D possibly TRBD1 on 5 matching bases. V dropped 2 bases and J dropped 7 bases, with 8 bases sitting between them. CDR1 and CDR2 (germline): SEHNR, FQNEAQ (reference sequence). This CDR3 spans 12 amino acids. The CDR3 is CASSLSGREAFF. As DNA, the CDR3 is TGTGCCAGCAGCTTATCAGGGCGTGAAGCTTTCTTT.

In its sample, this clonotype was seen a few times. The J gene is TRBJ2-5, the V gene TRBV20-1; D is possibly TRBD2 (6 bases). The CDR3 contains 15 residues. V lost 3 bases, J lost 2 bases, and 16 bases lay in between. Germline values: CDR1 DFQATT, CDR2 SNEGSKA (reference sequence). The CDR3 is CSARSGGADQETQYF. The CDR3 DNA reads TGCAGTGCTAGGTCCGGGGGAGCGGATCAAGAGACCCAGTACTTC.

This clonotype occurred many times. The CDR3 loop is CASSLVPGTSGRTDTQYF. In DNA, the CDR3 is TGTGCCAGCAGCTTAGTCCCCGGGACTAGCGGGAGGACAGATACGCAGTATTTT. This chain uses TRBV7-2 with TRBJ2-3, with TRBD2 matching 15 bases. The CDR3 is 18 residues long. CDR1 is SGHTA, CDR2 FQGNSA, per germline. V gave up 1 base and J gave up 3 bases; unmatched junction bases: 5.

The J gene is TRBJ1-6, the V gene TRBV7-2; 7 nucleotides line up with TRBD1. From germline, CDR1 is SGHTA and CDR2 FQGNSA. J gave up 7 bases and V 1 base, and 4 bases lay outside the gene matches. The CDR3 is made up of 15 amino acids. CDR3 loop: CASSLGQGPNSPLHF. DNA for the CDR3: TGTGCCAGCAGCTTAGGACAGGGCCCAAATTCACCCCTCCACTTT.

This clonotype came up many times. The chain's CDR3 is CASTRDWNSYNEQFF. CDR3 nucleotides: TGTGCCAGCACCCGGGACTGGAATTCCTACAATGAGCAGTTCTTC. The chain recombines TRBV5-5 with TRBJ2-1, with TRBD2 as a possible D gene (6 bases). V lost 6 bases, J lost 1 base, and 14 bases lay in between. Germline lookup yields CDR1 SGHKS and CDR2 YYEKEE (reference sequence). The CDR3 contains 15 residues.

This clonotype was detected ten times or more. The genes are TRBV6-5 and TRBJ2-7; TRBD1 agrees at 7 bases. The CDR3 is 18 residues long. Germline V gives CDR1 MNHEY, CDR2 SVGAGI. The V segment lost 4 bases and the J segment 1 base; nucleotides outside the gene matches: 16. CDR3 coding DNA: TGTGCCAGCAGTTCAGCAGGGATAGGGGGCCCCCTTTCCTACGAGCAGTACTTC. This codes for CASSSAGIGGPLSYEQYF.

Turning to this clonotype: This sequence may be a read error, since a much larger clone differs from it by one base. The rearrangement uses TRBV18 and TRBJ2-6, with D perhaps TRBD2 (6 bases). The CDR3 has 18 residues. Germline CDR1 KGHSH, CDR2 LQKENI. CDR3 bases: TGTGCCAGCTCAGCTCTCTCGGGACTTAGCTCTGGGACCAACGTCCTGACTTTC. This codes for CASSALSGLSSGTNVLTF.

This clonotype was recorded many times. The chain has TRBV6-5 and TRBJ2-7; D gene ambiguous. Germline loops: CDR1 MNHEY, CDR2 SVGAGI. V lost 2 bases to trimming and J lost 3 bases, with 11 bases between them. This CDR3 is 14 amino acids long. Here the CDR3 reads CASSYRWAIYEQYF. The CDR3 nucleotides read TGTGCCAGCAGTTACAGATGGGCCATCTACGAGCAGTACTTC.

This clonotype appeared a few times. The rearrangement uses TRBV7-6 and TRBJ1-1; D not resolved. The CDR3 consists of 13 residues. The V gene's germline CDR1 is SGHVS and CDR2 FNYEAQ. Trimming pared 3 bases from V and 1 base from J, leaving 6 bases between. The CDR3 region has the DNA TGTGCCAGCAGCTTTGCAGGGAACACTGAAGCTTTCTTT. Translated: CASSFAGNTEAFF.

In its sample, this clonotype was seen many times. The rearrangement uses TRBV24-1 and TRBJ2-1; D possibly corresponds to TRBD1 (5 bases). Trimming took 1 base from V and 6 from J, leaving 9 bases between them. CDR3 length: 14 amino acids. Germline V CDR1 and CDR2: KGHDR, SFDVKD. This chain's CDR3 is CATSDFRVGNEQFF. CDR3 coding DNA: TGTGCCACCAGTGATTTCAGGGTAGGCAATGAGCAGTTCTTC.

The table lists this clonotype with a few counts. The gene calls are TRBV7-3 and TRBJ2-2, with TRBD1 matching 7 bases. The CDR3 consists of 17 residues. Per germline, CDR1 SGHTA and CDR2 FQGTGA. J gave up 3 bases and V 4 bases, and 11 bases lay outside the gene matches. The CDR3 protein is CASSSDLDRAHTGELFF. The CDR3 DNA follows: TGTGCCAGCAGCTCAGACTTAGACAGGGCTCACACCGGGGAGCTGTTTTTT.

This clonotype was seen repeatedly, ten times or more. The J gene is TRBJ1-6, the V gene TRBV5-6, with 7 bases lining up with TRBD1. Germline CDR1 SGHDT, CDR2 YYEEEE. The CDR3 contains 16 residues. V lost 4 bases, J lost 7 bases, and 11 bases stayed unmatched. The CDR3 is CASSTMTGSPNSPLHF. The DNA for the CDR3 is TGTGCCAGCAGCACTATGACAGGGTCCCCGAATTCACCCCTCCACTTT.

This clonotype was recorded many times. The chain is built from TRBV20-1 and TRBJ2-4; TRBD2 is a possible D gene (5 bases). The CDR3 contains 15 residues. Per germline, CDR1 DFQATT and CDR2 SNEGSKA (reference sequence). V shed 1 base and J shed 5 bases, with 15 bases lying between them. The chain's CDR3 is CSARVKGLRENIQYF. CDR3 nucleotide sequence: TGCAGTGCTAGAGTCAAGGGCCTGAGGGAAAACATTCAGTACTTC.